Listed below are T cell receptor beta chains from one sample, sequenced in a study of technical replicates of blood from a handful of donors. Using immunoSEQ multiplex PCR, the repertoire was profiled, and TCRdb retains in-frame clones only, with some absent. The profile shows tens of thousands of clones, about nine tenths of them singletons. Sequencing used T cells isolated from PBMCs. These receptors all come from a human donor in good health. The CDR3 runs from the conserved cysteine through the conserved F or W. Fields, in order: V gene, D gene, J gene, clone size, CDR3 DNA, CDR3 protein. The D gene is left open where the match is weak. Some rows have no size entry. The others give once, few or many, or a class for an expanded clone.

>TRBV5-6|-|TRBJ2-7|-
TGTGCCAGCGGCCGACAGGGACTGGAGCAGTACTTC
CASGRQGLEQYF
>TRBV15|TRBD2|TRBJ2-1|once
TGTGCCACCCAGGACGCGGGGGACTACAATGAGCAGTTCTTC
CATQDAGDYNEQFF
>TRBV9|TRBD2|TRBJ2-1|-
TGTGCCAGCAGCGTAGAGGGTAGCGGGAGTGAGCAGTTCTTC
CASSVEGSGSEQFF
>TRBV4-1|-|TRBJ2-1|-
TGCGCCACCACCCCCCAGAATGAGCAGTTCTTC
CATTPQNEQFF
>TRBV14|-|TRBJ2-7|-
TGTGCCAGCAGCCAAGAACAGGCATCCAACGAGCAGTACTTC
CASSQEQASNEQYF
>TRBV5-4|-|TRBJ2-1|-
TGTGCCAGCACCTACTCAAGCTCCTACAATGAGCAGTTCTTC
CASTYSSSYNEQFF
>TRBV4-1|-|TRBJ2-7|once
TGCGCCAGCAGCCAAGATCCGAGACCGGGGGCCTACGAGCAGTACTTC
CASSQDPRPGAYEQYF
>TRBV19|TRBD1|TRBJ1-4|-
TGTGCCAGTAGTACCGACAGGGAAGGCGAAAAACTGTTTTTT
CASSTDREGEKLFF
>TRBV30|-|TRBJ1-1|-
TGTGCCAGCTCCCCCATGAACACTGAAGCTTTCTTT
CASSPMNTEAFF
>TRBV30|TRBD1|TRBJ2-7|-
TGTGCCTGGAGTGGACAGGGGGCGCGGGAGCAGTACTTC
CAWSGQGAREQYF
>TRBV12-5|-|TRBJ2-7|-
TGTGCTAGTGGTTTATTCCGGTACGAGCAGTACTTC
CASGLFRYEQYF
>TRBV15|-|TRBJ2-4|-
TGTGCCACCAGCAGTGGGGGGGCCAAAAACATTCAGTACTTC
CATSSGGAKNIQYF
>TRBV6-5|TRBD1|TRBJ2-7|-
TGTGCCAGCAGTTACCGGGACAGGGGAAGCTACGAGCAGTACTTC
CASSYRDRGSYEQYF
>TRBV29-1|TRBD1|TRBJ1-2|-
TGCAGCGTTGGGCAGGGGGCTCCCTATGGCTACACCTTC
CSVGQGAPYGYTF
>TRBV19|-|TRBJ2-7|-
TGTGCCAGTAGTCGAACTTTTTCCTACGAGCAGTACTTC
CASSRTFSYEQYF
>TRBV5-1|-|TRBJ1-1|-
TGCGCCAGCAGCCCGCTTTTGGCCACTGAAGCTTTCTTT
CASSPLLATEAFF
>TRBV19|-|TRBJ1-3|-
TGTGCCAGTAGTTCTACGGGACACAGCTCTGGAAACACCATATATTTT
CASSSTGHSSGNTIYF
>TRBV27|-|TRBJ2-1|-
TGTGCCAGCAGTGTACTTCCTCCTCGTTACAATGAGCAGTTCTTC
CASSVLPPRYNEQFF
>TRBV6-4|-|TRBJ2-1|-
TGTGCCAGCAGTGACAACGGGAGAGATGATGAGCAGTTCTTC
CASSDNGRDDEQFF
>TRBV7-2|-|TRBJ1-1|-
TGTGCCAGCAGAGGAGGGGACTTGAACACTGAAGCTTTCTTT
CASRGGDLNTEAFF
>TRBV9|TRBD2|TRBJ2-3|-
TGTGCCAGCAGCGTAGCAGGACTAGCGGGAGGGCAGCTCAAGACAGATACGCAGTATTTT
CASSVAGLAGGQLKTDTQYF
>TRBV11-3|TRBD1|TRBJ1-5|-
TGTGCCAGCAGCCCCGGACAGGGAGTGGATCAGCCCCAGCATTTT
CASSPGQGVDQPQHF
>TRBV2|-|TRBJ1-1|-
TGTGCCAGCAGCTCAGGGGTCACTGAAGCTTTCTTT
CASSSGVTEAFF